This T cell receptor (beta chain) appears in the sequencing data of a study of beta chain features in type 1 diabetes. Study conclusions and caveats: Comparison showed that naive, central memory and Treg TCRB repertoires appeared more similar among patients than among healthy donors. Lower insertion and higher deletion counts appeared at VDJ junctions in type 1 diabetes patients.

Germline V CDR1 and CDR2: MDHEN, SYDVKM. This CDR3 is 14 amino acids long. V gave up 2 bases and J gave up 1 base, with 8 bases separating them. This clone showed up just a few times. The antigen remains unidentified. The investigators reverse transcribed all of the isolated RNA, so they sequenced expressed TCRB transcripts. Generated by immunoSEQ multiplex PCR, the TCRdb table keeps only in-frame clones and is missing some. This sample yields about 150,000 clones, of which 11% are seen a single time; approximately 2% belongs to the top ten. The sequence was collected from a man between 18 and 29 years old in good health. The sample comprised central memory CD4+ T cells from blood. The chain recombines TRBV28 with TRBJ2-5, with a weak D call TRBD1 (6 bases). CDR3 amino acids: CASSLARGQETQYF. The DNA for the CDR3 is TGTGCCAGCAGTTTAGCCAGGGGCCAAGAGACCCAGTACTTC.